This T cell receptor (beta chain) was recovered during a study of blood T cell repertoires in COVID-19. Study information: Material from acute and convalescent COVID-19 was sourced from the United States, Italy and Spain. Sample material is recorded as cDNA or gDNA derived from T cells, B-cell-depleted T cells, or PBMCs.

This CDR3 has 14 amino acids. Trimming removed 3 bases from V and 4 bases from J, with 12 bases in between. From germline, CDR1 is MDHEN and CDR2 SYDVKM. As originally analysed: From reference gene primer amplification, estimates of nucleated cell counts were derived. The assay was immunoSEQ multiplex PCR, and TCRdb's table has in-frame clones only and misses some. V and J calls and clone size are as listed in that table; D and trimming were resolved from the DNA. In the table there are fewer than 80,000 clones, roughly nine tenths of which are singletons. The chain recombines TRBV28 with TRBJ1-2; D remains unclear. Specimen: peripheral blood. This clonotype was sampled from a human donor in a cohort sampled during active COVID-19. The CDR3 DNA reads as TGTGCCAGCAGTTTCGGGGAGGGTTTCTATGGCTACACCTTC. Translating it yields CASSFGEGFYGYTF.